The sequence of this T cell receptor beta chain was determined in a study of T cell responses to AZD1222 COVID-19 vaccine. Study-wide findings and caveats: Two AZD1222 doses significantly raised spike-specific TCR breadth and depth over controls. Researchers took repertoire samples only after the peak T cell response had come. Along spike, vaccine-associated CD4 TCRs were found throughout, with dominance at 160-218 and 743-854.

The data were produced by immunoSEQ multiplex PCR, yet TCRdb's version contains in-frame clones alone and is incomplete. The sample has 240,000 or so clones; 93% are singletons. Details on this clone: Antigen: not known. The sample holds other DNA sequences that translate to the same CDR3.

The CDR3 length is 13 residues. V dropped 0 bases and J dropped 5 bases, with 7 bases sitting between them. The receptor was derived from an adult in good health. The V and J genes are TRBV12-3 or TRBV12-4 and TRBJ1-1, with D unclear. The sequencing here drew on peripheral blood, taken on day 0 of AZD1222 vaccination. The CDR3 DNA is TGTGCCAGCAGTTTAGCCCGCGGAACTGAAGCTTTCTTT. Amino acid sequence: CASSLARGTEAFF.